A single sample gave rise to the 25 T cell receptor beta chains below, sequenced in a study of post-analysis software for immune sequencing data. Points from the study as a whole: TRBV5-6, TRBV5-1 and TRBV20-1 belonged to a set of roughly 5 TRBV segments that were more frequent in patients than controls.

The TCR beta cDNA libraries contained unique molecular identifiers. MiXCR was run by TCRdb on the PCR reads, yielding one entry per CDR3 protein. The data hold 700,000 to 800,000 distinct CDR3 sequences, with 30% observed a single time. Which antigens these TCRs recognize remains unknown. The sequenced sample was blood. The receptors originated from a girl aged 10-17 years with multiple sclerosis.

The rearrangement joins TRBV12-3 or TRBV12-4 to TRBJ1-1; TRBD1 is a possible D gene (5 bases). Trimming took off 5 bases at V and 4 bases at J, with 17 bases between the two ends. This CDR3 is 15 amino acids long. The CDR3 reads CASSRIRGFGTEAFF. Written as DNA, the CDR3 is TGTGCCAGCAGTCGGATAAGGGGTTTCGGCACTGAAGCTTTCTTT.

This clonotype was seen a handful of times. At one boundary the junction diverges from the germline segment, which might be a read error. The gene calls are TRBV4-1 and TRBJ2-3; 7 bases line up with TRBD2. Looked up from germline, CDR1 is MGHRA and CDR2 is YSYEKL. The CDR3 totals 17 residues. In DNA, the CDR3 is TGCGCCGGCAGCCGCCTCCCGGGAGCGGGGCGCACAGATACGCAGTATTTT. This translates into CAGSRLPGAGRTDTQYF.

This chain uses TRBV27 with TRBJ2-1; 8 bases are shared with TRBD1. The CDR3 spans 15 residues. Germline V gene data show CDR1 as MNHEY and CDR2 as SMNVEV (reference sequence). V lost 2 bases to trimming and J lost 4 bases; unmatched junction nucleotides: 4. The CDR3 sequence is CASSLHGQGYNEQFF. Here the CDR3 DNA reads TGTGCCAGCAGTTTACACGGACAGGGATACAATGAGCAGTTCTTC.

The V call is TRBV28, the J call TRBJ1-2; 10 nucleotides match TRBD1. J lost 4 bases, V lost 5 bases, and 10 bases had no gene match. The CDR3 is 16 amino acids. Germline V lookup: CDR1 MDHEN, CDR2 SYDVKM. CDR3 bases: TGTGCCAGCAGTGAAACCGGGACAGGGGTCATCTATGGCTACACCTTC. Translation gives CASSETGTGVIYGYTF.

The rearrangement joins TRBV20-1 to TRBJ2-2; D might be TRBD1 (6 bases). V lost 6 bases and J lost 4, with 18 bases in between. Germline lookup yields CDR1 DFQATT and CDR2 SNEGSKA (reference sequence). There are 15 residues in the CDR3. In DNA, the CDR3 is TGCAGTGCCCCTAAAGGGGGAGATGGCACCGGGGAGCTGTTTTTT. Translating it yields CSAPKGGDGTGELFF.

The V and J genes are TRBV7-8 and TRBJ2-1; the D gene is possibly TRBD1 (5 bases). This CDR3 has 16 amino acids. Germline V gives CDR1 SGHVS, CDR2 FQNEAQ. V gave up 1 base and J gave up 5 bases, with 15 bases separating them. CDR3 bases: TGTGCCAGCAGCTTAGTTCGGGCAGGGTTAGACAATGAGCAGTTCTTC. Translation gives CASSLVRAGLDNEQFF. Combining the CDR3 with reference TRBV7-8 and TRBJ2-1 gives the whole variable domain GAGVSQSPRYKVAKRGQDVALRCDPISGHVSLFWYQQALGQGPEFLTYFQNEAQLDKSGLPSDRFFAERPEGSVSTLKIQRTQQEDSAVYLCASSLVRAGLDNEQFFGPGTRLTVL.

This clonotype was counted between two and nine times. The chain carries TRBV18 and TRBJ2-1; unclear D gene. V was trimmed by 6 bases and J by 4 bases, leaving 10 bases between them. This CDR3 spans 13 amino acids. Per germline, CDR1 KGHSH and CDR2 LQKENI. The CDR3 bases are TGTGCCAGCTCTCCCGACGGTTACAATGAGCAGTTCTTC. Protein: CASSPDGYNEQFF.

The rearrangement uses TRBV15 and TRBJ2-5; no definite D call. Per germline, CDR1 LNHNV and CDR2 YYDKDF (reference sequence). Deletions cut 2 bases from V and 0 bases from J, with 7 bases between. The length of the CDR3 is 14 residues. The CDR3 DNA reads as TGTGCCACCAGCAGACGGGCATACCAAGAGACCCAGTACTTC. It encodes CATSRRAYQETQYF. The variable domain in full, completed from reference TRBV15 and TRBJ2-5, reads DAMVIQNPRYQVTQFGKPVTLSCSQTLNHNVMYWYQQKSSQAPKLLFHYYDKDFNNEADTPDNFQSRRPNTSFCFLDIRSPGLGDTAMYLCATSRRAYQETQYFGPGTRLLVL.

The gene calls are TRBV7-9 and TRBJ2-5; a weak D match, TRBD1 (6 bases). Germline V gene data show CDR1 as SEHNR and CDR2 as FQNEAQ (reference sequence). V lost 2 bases and J lost 5, with 15 bases in between. The CDR3 runs 15 residues. CDR3 nucleotides: TGTGCCAGCAGCTTATTCCAGGGGCGCCGGGAGACCCAGTACTTC. It encodes CASSLFQGRRETQYF. Using reference TRBV7-9 and TRBJ2-5 for the parts outside the CDR3, the full variable domain is DTGVSQNPRHKITKRGQNVTFRCDPISEHNRLYWYRQTLGQGPEFLTYFQNEAQLEKSRLLSDRFSAERPKGSFSTLEIQRTEQGDSAMYLCASSLFQGRRETQYFGPGTRLLVL.

The chain employs TRBV7-2 and TRBJ1-2; a weak D match, TRBD1 (6 bases). V was shortened by 1 base and J by 6 bases, with 12 bases between the two germline ends. This CDR3 spans 14 amino acids. Germline V lookup: CDR1 SGHTA, CDR2 FQGNSA. The CDR3 DNA sequence: TGTGCCAGCAGCTTAGTATCGGGGGCGAATGGCTACACCTTC. Amino acids: CASSLVSGANGYTF.

This clonotype was counted once. Without the conserved terminal phenylalanine or tryptophan, this CDR3 likely stems from a read error. This CDR3 reads CASSEAQGLSYGYTL. The CDR3 region has the DNA TGTGCCAGCAGTGAGGCGCAGGGGCTGAGCTATGGCTACACCCTC. This chain joins TRBV2 and TRBJ1-2; TRBD1 might be the D (6 bases). This CDR3 comprises 15 residues. V lost 3 bases to trimming and J lost 4 bases, with 15 bases between them. CDR1 is SNHLY, CDR2 FYNNEI, per germline.

Only a few counts were recorded for this clonotype. The chain couples TRBV20-1 to TRBJ1-2; 7 positions match TRBD1. The V and J ends lost 1 base and 7 bases, in that order; junction bases with no gene match: 9. CDR1 is DFQATT, CDR2 SNEGSKA, per germline (reference sequence). This CDR3 has 14 residues. CDR3 region: CSARGRGPARGYTF. The CDR3 nucleotides read TGCAGTGCTAGAGGAAGGGGGCCCGCTCGTGGCTACACCTTC.

This sequence joins TRBV15 and TRBJ1-1; the D is unclear. CDR1 LNHNV and CDR2 YYDKDF come from the germline V gene (reference sequence). Trimming removed 1 base from V and 1 base from J, with 4 bases in between. CDR3 length: 13 residues. In DNA, the CDR3 is TGTGCCACCAGCAGAGGGGCGAACACTGAAGCTTTCTTT. This encodes CATSRGANTEAFF.

V and J are TRBV20-1 and TRBJ2-3, with TRBD2 as a possible D gene (7 bases). This CDR3 spans 15 amino acids. Germline loops: CDR1 DFQATT, CDR2 SNEGSKA (reference sequence). V was cut by 1 base and J by 1 base, with 12 bases left in between. The CDR3 loop reads CSARGGGHRTDTQYF. The CDR3 DNA reads TGCAGTGCTAGAGGCGGGGGCCACCGCACAGATACGCAGTATTTT.

This chain joins TRBV3-1 and TRBJ2-3, with 9 bases lining up with TRBD1. J lost 4 bases, V lost 2 bases, and 7 bases had no gene match. Germline loops: CDR1 LGHDT, CDR2 YNNKEL (reference sequence). There are 16 residues in the CDR3. The CDR3 sequence: CASSQTGQGGADTQYF. The CDR3 DNA follows: TGTGCCAGCAGCCAAACGGGACAGGGCGGGGCAGATACGCAGTATTTT.

This clonotype was observed a handful of times. The rearrangement links TRBV18 to TRBJ2-1; D possibly corresponds to TRBD2 (6 bases). Germline CDR1 KGHSH, CDR2 LQKENI. The germline V and J ends were trimmed by 1 base and 6 bases, with 10 bases remaining between them. This CDR3 contains 14 residues. CDR3 nucleotides: TGTGCCAGCTCACCACGCGCCGGGGGCAATGAGCAGTTCTTC. Its translation is CASSPRAGGNEQFF.

This clonotype was counted between two and nine times. CDR3 protein: CASSRDFDYGYTF. The CDR3 region has the DNA TGTGCCAGCAGTCGGGACTTTGACTATGGCTACACCTTC. This chain joins TRBV28 and TRBJ1-2; D is possibly TRBD1 (5 bases). CDR1 and CDR2 from the germline V gene are MDHEN and SYDVKM. The V end was cut by 5 bases, the J end by 3 bases, with 10 bases between. The CDR3 contains 13 residues.

This clonotype was observed a few times. The CDR3 loop reads CASSLSPGLAGGGEQYF. CDR3 coding DNA: TGTGCCAGCAGCTTGAGCCCGGGACTAGCGGGAGGTGGCGAGCAGTACTTC. The V call is TRBV7-2, the J call TRBJ2-7, with 15 bases aligning to TRBD2. Trimming at V came to 3 bases and at J to 6 bases, leaving 9 bases not matched to a gene. Germline V gives CDR1 SGHTA, CDR2 FQGNSA. The CDR3 sequence is 17 residues long.

The V and J genes are TRBV4-3 and TRBJ2-7; 12 nucleotides agree with TRBD2. This CDR3 contains 16 residues. V dropped 0 bases and J dropped 5; count of bases not matched to a gene: 5. Germline-derived CDR1 and CDR2 are LGHNA and YSLEER. The CDR3 reads CASSQDLTSGRNEQYF. For the CDR3, the DNA is TGCGCCAGCAGCCAAGACCTAACTAGCGGGAGGAACGAGCAGTACTTC.

The chain recombines TRBV7-2 with TRBJ1-1; D unclear. CDR1 and CDR2 (germline): SGHTA, FQGNSA. The CDR3 spans 16 residues. The V gene lost 1 base and the J gene lost 0 bases, with 12 bases spanning the gap. The CDR3: CASSLVRADLNTEAFF. Here the CDR3 DNA reads TGTGCCAGCAGCTTAGTCCGGGCAGACCTGAACACTGAAGCTTTCTTT.

J is TRBJ2-5 and V is TRBV10-3; 10 nucleotides agree with TRBD1. The germline V gene has CDR1 ENHRY and CDR2 SYGVKD. The CDR3 has 15 amino acids. Trimming took 3 bases from V and 5 from J; bases not matched to a gene: 6. CDR3 in DNA: TGTGCCATCAGTGACGGGACAGGGGTTTTCGAGACCCAGTACTTC. Translating gives CAISDGTGVFETQYF.

Of note for this clonotype: A much larger clone differs from this one at a single base, so this may be a read error. The rearrangement uses TRBV5-6 and TRBJ2-5; D is possibly TRBD1 (5 bases). Between the trimmed V and J ends, which lost 3 bases and 5 bases, there was a span of 14 bases. Looked up from germline, CDR1 is SGHDT and CDR2 is YYEEEE. The CDR3 is made up of 14 amino acids. CDR3 nucleotide sequence: TGTGCCAGCAGCTGGCGTGGGGCTTGGGAGACCCAGTACTTC. Its translation: CASSWRGAWETQYF.

CDR3 DNA sequence: TGTGCCAGCAGTGAAGGAGGGCGGGAGGGCCCCACAGATACGCAGTATTTT. It yields the protein CASSEGGREGPTDTQYF. The chain recombines TRBV2 with TRBJ2-3; TRBD2 matches at 9 bases. This CDR3 contains 17 residues. V lost 1 base to trimming and J lost 2 bases; unmatched junction nucleotides: 7. Germline loops: CDR1 SNHLY, CDR2 FYNNEI.

This clonotype was counted between two and nine times. The chain carries TRBV14 and TRBJ2-5; D is perhaps TRBD1 (6 bases). The CDR3 totals 15 residues. The V gene's germline CDR1 is SGHDN and CDR2 FVKESK. V dropped 4 bases and J dropped 1 base, with 13 bases sitting between them. CDR3 nucleotide sequence: TGTGCCAGCAGCCCCTTCAGGGGCCCCCAAGAGACCCAGTACTTC. It translates to CASSPFRGPQETQYF.

This clonotype was found a few times. A junction boundary mismatches the germline segment, possibly from a read error. This chain links TRBV5-6 with TRBJ2-7; 16 bases align to TRBD2. This CDR3 has 17 amino acids. Per germline, CDR1 SGHDT and CDR2 YYEEEE. CDR3 in amino acids: CASSPGLAGGSAYEQYF. The CDR3 DNA is TGTGCCAGCAGCCCGGGACTAGCGGGAGGGTCTGCCTATGAGCAGTACTTC.